This T cell receptor beta chain was profiled in a study of Graves' ophthalmopathy and Graves' hyperthyroidism. At least ten counts were recorded for this clonotype. V was cut by 3 bases and J by 4 bases, with 9 bases left in between. This CDR3 spans 13 amino acids. Germline loops: CDR1 SNHLY, CDR2 FYNNEI. Amplification of TCR beta CDR3 regions used RNA transcripts. HTBI primers served in a first-round RT-PCR, which a second-round multiplex PCR followed. Each CDR3 protein gets one entry after TCRdb re-called the multiplex PCR reads with MiXCR. The sample consists of 400,000 or so distinct CDR3 sequences, roughly a sixth of them appearing once. Absence of ophthalmopathy within 18 months of follow-up defined stable hyperthyroidism. Newly diagnosed, the hyperthyroidism patients had under 2 months' duration and were aged 18 to 65. Each diagnosis was determined on the basis of clinical symptoms, serum thyroxine, TRAb, thyroid ultrasound and orbital computed tomography. PBMCs were density-gradient isolated from roughly 10 ml fresh blood.

The TCR originated in an adult woman with stable Graves' hyperthyroidism. Sequencing was performed on peripheral blood. The J gene is TRBJ2-5, the V gene TRBV2; TRBD1 is a possible D gene (6 bases). In nucleotides, the CDR3 is TGTGCCAGCAGTGACCAGGGGCGAGAGACCCAGTACTTC. Translation: CASSDQGRETQYF.